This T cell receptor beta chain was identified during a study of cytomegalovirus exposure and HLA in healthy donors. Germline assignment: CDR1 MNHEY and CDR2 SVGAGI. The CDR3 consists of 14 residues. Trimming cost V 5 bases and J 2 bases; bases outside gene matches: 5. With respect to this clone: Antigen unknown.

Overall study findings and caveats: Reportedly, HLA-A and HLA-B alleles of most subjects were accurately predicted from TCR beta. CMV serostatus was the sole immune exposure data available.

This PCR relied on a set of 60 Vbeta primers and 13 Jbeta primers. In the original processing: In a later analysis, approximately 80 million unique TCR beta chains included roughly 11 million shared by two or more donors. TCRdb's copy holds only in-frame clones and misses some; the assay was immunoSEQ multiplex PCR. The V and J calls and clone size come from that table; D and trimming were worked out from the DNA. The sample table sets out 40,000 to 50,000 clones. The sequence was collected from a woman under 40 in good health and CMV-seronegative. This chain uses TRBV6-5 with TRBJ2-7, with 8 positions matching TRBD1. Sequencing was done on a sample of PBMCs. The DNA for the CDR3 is TGTGCCAGCAGTCCCTGGACAGGGACCTACGAGCAGTACTTC. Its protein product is CASSPWTGTYEQYF.